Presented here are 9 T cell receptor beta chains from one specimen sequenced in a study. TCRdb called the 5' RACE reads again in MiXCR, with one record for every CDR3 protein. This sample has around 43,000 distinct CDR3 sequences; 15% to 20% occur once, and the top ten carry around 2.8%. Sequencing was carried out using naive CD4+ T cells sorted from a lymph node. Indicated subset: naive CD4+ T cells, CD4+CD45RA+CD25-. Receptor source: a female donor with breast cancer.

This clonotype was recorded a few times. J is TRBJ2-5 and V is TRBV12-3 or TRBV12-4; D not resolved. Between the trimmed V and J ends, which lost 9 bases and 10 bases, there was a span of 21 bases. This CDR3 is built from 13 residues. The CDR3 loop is CASSKPYINDQYF. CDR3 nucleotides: TGTGCCAGTAGTAAGCCCTACATTAACGACCAGTACTTC.

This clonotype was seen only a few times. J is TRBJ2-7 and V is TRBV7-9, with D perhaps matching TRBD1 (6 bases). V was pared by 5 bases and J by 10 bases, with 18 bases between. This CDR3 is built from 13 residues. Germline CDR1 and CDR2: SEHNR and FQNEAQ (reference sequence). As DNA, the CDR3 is TGTGCCAGCAGCCTAACAACCGGACAGCGACAGTACTTC. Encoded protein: CASSLTTGQRQYF. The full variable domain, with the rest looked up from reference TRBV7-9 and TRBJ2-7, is DTGVSQNPRHKITKRGQNVTFRCDPISEHNRLYWYRQTLGQGPEFLTYFQNEAQLEKSRLLSDRFSAERPKGSFSTLEIQRTEQGDSAMYLCASSLTTGQRQYFGPGTRLTVT.

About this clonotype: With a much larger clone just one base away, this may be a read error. CDR3 sequence (DNA): TGCGCCAGCAGCTCGGACGGGACAGAATATGGCTACACCTTC. Translation: CASSSDGTEYGYTF. The V and J genes are TRBV5-1 and TRBJ1-2; 7 nucleotides line up with TRBD1. The V and J ends lost 3 bases and 5 bases, in that order; junction bases with no gene match: 7. Germline lookup yields CDR1 SGHRS and CDR2 YFSETQ. The CDR3 runs 14 residues. Using reference TRBV5-1 and TRBJ1-2 for the parts outside the CDR3, the full variable domain is KAGVTQTPRYLIKTRGQQVTLSCSPISGHRSVSWYQQTPGQGLQFLFEYFSETQRNKGNFPGRFSGRQFSNSRSEMNVSTLELGDSALYLCASSSDGTEYGYTFGSGTRLTVV.

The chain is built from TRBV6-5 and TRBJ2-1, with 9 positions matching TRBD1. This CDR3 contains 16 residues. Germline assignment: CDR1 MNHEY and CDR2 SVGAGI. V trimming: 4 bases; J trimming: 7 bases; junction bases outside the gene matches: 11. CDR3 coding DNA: TGTGCCAGCAGTTCCCGCGCCGGGACAGGGAGGAATGAGCAGTTCTTC. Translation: CASSSRAGTGRNEQFF.

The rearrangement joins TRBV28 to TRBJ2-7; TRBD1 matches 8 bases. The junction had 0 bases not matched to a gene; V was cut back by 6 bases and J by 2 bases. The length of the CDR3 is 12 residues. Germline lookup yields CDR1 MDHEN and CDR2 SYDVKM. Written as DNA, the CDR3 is TGTGCCAGCAGACAGGGGGCCTACGAGCAGTACTTC. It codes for CASRQGAYEQYF.

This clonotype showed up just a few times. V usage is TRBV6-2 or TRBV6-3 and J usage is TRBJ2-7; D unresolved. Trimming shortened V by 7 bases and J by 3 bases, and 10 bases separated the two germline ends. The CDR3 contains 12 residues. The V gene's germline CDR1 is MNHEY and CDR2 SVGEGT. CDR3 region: CASTKDRYEQYF. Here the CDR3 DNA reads TGTGCCAGCACCAAGGACCGCTACGAGCAGTACTTC.

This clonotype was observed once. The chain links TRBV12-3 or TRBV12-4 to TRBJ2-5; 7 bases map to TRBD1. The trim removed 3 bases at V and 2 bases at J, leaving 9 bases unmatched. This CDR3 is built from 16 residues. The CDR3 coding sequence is TGTGCCAGCAGTTTCCCGACAGGGTTGGGGCAAGAGACCCAGTACTTC. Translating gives CASSFPTGLGQETQYF.

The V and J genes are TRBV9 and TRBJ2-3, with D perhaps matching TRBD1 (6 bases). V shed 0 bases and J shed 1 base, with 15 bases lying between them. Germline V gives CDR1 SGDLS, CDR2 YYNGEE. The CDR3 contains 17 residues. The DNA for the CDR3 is TGTGCCAGCAGCGTAGGTAGAGGGGGATGGGGCACAGATACGCAGTATTTT. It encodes CASSVGRGGWGTDTQYF. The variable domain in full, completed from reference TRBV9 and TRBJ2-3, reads DSGVTQTPKHLITATGQRVTLRCSPRSGDLSVYWYQQSLDQGLQFLIQYYNGEERAKGNILERFSAQQFPDLHSELNLSSLELGDSALYFCASSVGRGGWGTDTQYFGPGTRLTVL.

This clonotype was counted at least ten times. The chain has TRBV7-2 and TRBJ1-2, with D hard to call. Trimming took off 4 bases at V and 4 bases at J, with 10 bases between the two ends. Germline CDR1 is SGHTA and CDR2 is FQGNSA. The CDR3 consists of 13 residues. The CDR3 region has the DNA TGTGCCAGCAGCTCTCCGACTATCTATGGCTACACCTTC. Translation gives CASSSPTIYGYTF.